This T cell receptor beta chain was captured by sequencing in a study of high-grade serous ovarian cancer treatment subgroups. The protocol was immunoSEQ multiplex PCR, while the TCRdb copy is restricted to in-frame clones and leaves out a portion. The sample lists about 1,900 clones, roughly four fifths occurring once. Tumor samples were taken before definitive surgery or chemotherapy. CDR1 is MDHEN, CDR2 SYDVKM, per germline. The junction had 6 bases not matched to a gene; V was cut back by 7 bases and J by 0 bases. The CDR3 covers 15 residues. Overall study results and limits: Bulk tumor TCR sequencing gave no spatial information.

Points on this clone: What it binds is unknown.

This TCR derives from a human donor with high-grade serous ovarian cancer. The specimen was tumor tissue. The chain links TRBV28 to TRBJ1-3; 7 bases are a match to TRBD1. The CDR3 region has the DNA TGTGCCAGCACCCAGGACAGGCTCTCTGGAAACACCATATATTTT. Translating gives CASTQDRLSGNTIYF.